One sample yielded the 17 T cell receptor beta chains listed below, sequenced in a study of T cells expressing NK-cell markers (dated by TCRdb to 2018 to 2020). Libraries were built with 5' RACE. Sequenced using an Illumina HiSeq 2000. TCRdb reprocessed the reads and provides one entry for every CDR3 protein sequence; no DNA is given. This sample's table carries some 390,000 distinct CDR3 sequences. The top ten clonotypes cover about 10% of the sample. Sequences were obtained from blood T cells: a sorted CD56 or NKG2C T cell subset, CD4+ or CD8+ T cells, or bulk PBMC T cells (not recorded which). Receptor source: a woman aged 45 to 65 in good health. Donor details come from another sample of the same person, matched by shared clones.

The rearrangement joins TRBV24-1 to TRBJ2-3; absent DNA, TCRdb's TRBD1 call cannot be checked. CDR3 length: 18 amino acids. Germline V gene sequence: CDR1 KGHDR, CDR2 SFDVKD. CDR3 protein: CATSERYAGAGDTDTQYF.

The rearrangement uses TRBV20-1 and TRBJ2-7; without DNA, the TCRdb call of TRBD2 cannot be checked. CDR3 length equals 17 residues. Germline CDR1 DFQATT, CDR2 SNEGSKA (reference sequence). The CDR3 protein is CSAIPAGGPVDSYEQYF.

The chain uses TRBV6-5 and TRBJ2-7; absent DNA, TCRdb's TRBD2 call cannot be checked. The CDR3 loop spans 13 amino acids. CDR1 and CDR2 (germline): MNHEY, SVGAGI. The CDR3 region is CASSRTRFNEQYF.

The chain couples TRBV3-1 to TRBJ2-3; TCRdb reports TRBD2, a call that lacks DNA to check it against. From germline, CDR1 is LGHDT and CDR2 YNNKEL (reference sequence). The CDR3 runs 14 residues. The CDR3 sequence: CASSNGGTTDTQYF.

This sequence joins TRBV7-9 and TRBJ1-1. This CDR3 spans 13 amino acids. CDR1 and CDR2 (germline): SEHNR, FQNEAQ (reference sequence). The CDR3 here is CASSSPRPFEAFF.

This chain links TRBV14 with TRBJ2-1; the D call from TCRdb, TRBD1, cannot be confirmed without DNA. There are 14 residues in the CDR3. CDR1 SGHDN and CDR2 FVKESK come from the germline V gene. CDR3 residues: CASSQDLSGGRQFF.

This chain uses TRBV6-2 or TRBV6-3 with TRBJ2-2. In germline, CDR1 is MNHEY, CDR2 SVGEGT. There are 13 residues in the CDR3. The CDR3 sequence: CASSYGYTGELFF.

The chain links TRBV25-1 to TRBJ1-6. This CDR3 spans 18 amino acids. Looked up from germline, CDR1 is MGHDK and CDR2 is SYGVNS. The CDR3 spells CASSPDEEGSLYNSPLHF.

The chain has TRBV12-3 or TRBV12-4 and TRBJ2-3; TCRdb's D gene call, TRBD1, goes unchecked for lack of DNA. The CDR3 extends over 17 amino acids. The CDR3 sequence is CASRSLRGRGHTDTQYF.

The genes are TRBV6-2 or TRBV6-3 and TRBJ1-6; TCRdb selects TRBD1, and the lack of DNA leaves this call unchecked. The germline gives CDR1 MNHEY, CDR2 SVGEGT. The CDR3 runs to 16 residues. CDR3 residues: CASTPEIGQTNSPLHF.

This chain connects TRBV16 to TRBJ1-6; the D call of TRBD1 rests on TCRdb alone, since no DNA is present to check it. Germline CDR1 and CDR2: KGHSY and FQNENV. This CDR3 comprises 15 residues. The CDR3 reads CASSQTGTGNSPLHF. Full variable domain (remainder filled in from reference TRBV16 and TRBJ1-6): GEEVAQTPKHLVRGEGQKAKLYCAPIKGHSYVFWYQQVLKNEFKFLISFQNENVFDETGMPKERFSAKCLPNSPCSLEIQATKLEDSAVYFCASSQTGTGNSPLHFGNGTRLTVT.

CDR3 in amino acids: CASRNPGLAGGANEQFF. The chain links TRBV12-3 or TRBV12-4 to TRBJ2-1; lacking DNA, the TRBD2 call made by TCRdb goes unchecked. The CDR3 has 17 amino acids.

The CDR3: CASSDFGKTSYNEQFF. This chain uses TRBV25-1 with TRBJ2-1. The CDR3 is made up of 16 amino acids. CDR1 and CDR2 from the germline V gene are MGHDK and SYGVNS.

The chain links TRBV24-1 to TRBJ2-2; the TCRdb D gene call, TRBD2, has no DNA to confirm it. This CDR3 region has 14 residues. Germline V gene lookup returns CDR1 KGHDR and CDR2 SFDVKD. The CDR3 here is CATSGTLNTGELFF.

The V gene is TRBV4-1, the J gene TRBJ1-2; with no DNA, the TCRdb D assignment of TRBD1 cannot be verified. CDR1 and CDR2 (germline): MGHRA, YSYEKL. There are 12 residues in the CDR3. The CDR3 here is CASSQLQDGYTF.

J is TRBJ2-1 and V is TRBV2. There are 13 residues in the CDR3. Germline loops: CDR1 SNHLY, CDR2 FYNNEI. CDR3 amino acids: CASSEETWDEQFF.

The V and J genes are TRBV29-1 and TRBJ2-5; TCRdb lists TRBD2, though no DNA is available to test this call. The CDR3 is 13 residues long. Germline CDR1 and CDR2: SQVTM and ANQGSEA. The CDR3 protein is CSVPGRARETQYF.